A single T cell receptor beta chain is shown here with its context. This entry comes from a study of T cell changes during pregnancy in multiple sclerosis. This table comes from immunoSEQ multiplex PCR, and its TCRdb copy is limited to in-frame clones, with some not included. The table includes around 120,000 clones, approximately 90% detected once. This TCR came from a female donor with multiple sclerosis, enrolled in a pregnancy study. The sample was peripheral blood, taken after pregnancy.

CDR3 residues: CASSWGEAVYEQYF. The CDR3 region has the DNA TGTGCCAGCAGCTGGGGAGAGGCGGTCTACGAGCAGTACTTC. This chain connects TRBV7-9 to TRBJ2-7, with a weak D call TRBD2 (5 bases). Trimming removed 4 bases from V and 3 bases from J, with 13 bases in between. This CDR3 has 14 amino acids. The germline CDR1 and CDR2 sequences are SEHNR and FQNEAQ (reference sequence).